Listed below are T cell receptor beta chains from one sample, sequenced in a study of cytotoxic CD8 clonotypes in ibrutinib-treated CLL. Here immunoSEQ multiplex PCR was the method, and the copy in TCRdb shows in-frame clones only, minus some. The repertoire consists of a few hundred thousand clones, with around four fifths occurring once and the leading ten covering 6.5% to 8.5%. Sequenced here: PBMCs, sampled before ibrutinib treatment. All receptors derive from a human donor with chronic lymphocytic leukemia. Both conserved end residues are part of each CDR3. D genes are given only for firm matches. For some rows the clone size is stated as once, few or many, or as a class when expanded; others skip it.

clone_size d_call j_call v_call cdr3_aa cdr3_nt
. . TRBJ1-2 TRBV6-6 CASSRGGYGYTF TGTGCCAGCAGTAGAGGGGGATATGGCTACACCTTC
. . TRBJ1-2 TRBV20-1 CSAPRDYGYTF TGCAGTGCCCCCCGCGACTATGGCTACACCTTC
few . TRBJ1-2 TRBV19 CASSQGPYGYTF TGTGCCAGTAGTCAGGGACCTTATGGCTACACCTTC
. TRBD1 TRBJ1-3 TRBV11-2 CASSGGQGGRNTIYF TGTGCCAGCAGCGGAGGACAGGGCGGACGAAACACCATATATTTT
. . TRBJ2-3 TRBV5-6 CASSLQGPDTQYF TGTGCCAGCAGCTTGCAGGGTCCAGATACGCAGTATTTT
. . TRBJ2-2 TRBV29-1 CSASRYTGELFF TGCAGCGCGTCGAGATACACCGGGGAGCTGTTTTTT
few . TRBJ1-3 TRBV15 CATSRDASSDSGNTIYF TGTGCCACCAGCAGAGACGCGAGTTCTGACTCTGGAAACACCATATATTTT
. . TRBJ1-4 TRBV2 CASSEQRNEKLFF TGTGCCAGCAGTGAGCAGCGAAATGAAAAACTGTTTTTT
. TRBD2 TRBJ2-5 TRBV7-2 CASSLVASGTQETQYF TGTGCCAGCAGCTTAGTGGCTAGCGGAACTCAAGAGACCCAGTACTTC
. . TRBJ2-7 TRBV27 CASSLSARSSYEQYF TGTGCCAGCAGTTTATCAGCGAGGAGCTCCTACGAGCAGTACTTC
. . TRBJ2-7 TRBV5-1 CASSSNNGNEQYF TGCGCCAGCAGCTCCAATAATGGGAACGAGCAGTACTTC
. . TRBJ1-4 TRBV6-5 CASSYSWTEVNEKLFF TGTGCCAGCAGTTACTCCTGGACAGAAGTTAATGAAAAACTGTTTTTT
few TRBD2 TRBJ2-7 TRBV7-2 CASSLDASGSLYEQYF TGTGCCAGCAGCTTAGATGCTAGCGGGAGTCTCTACGAGCAGTACTTC
. TRBD2 TRBJ2-1 TRBV15 CATSRGLEGRNEQFF TGTGCCACCAGCAGGGGACTAGAGGGACGGAATGAGCAGTTCTTC
. TRBD2 TRBJ2-7 TRBV18 CASSRLPLGREWEQYF TGTGCCAGCTCACGCCTACCCCTTGGGCGGGAGTGGGAGCAGTACTTC
. TRBD2 TRBJ2-3 TRBV9 CASSASGSTDTQYF TGTGCCAGCAGTGCTAGCGGGAGTACAGATACGCAGTATTTT
. . TRBJ1-4 TRBV18 CASSPRGALEKLFF TGTGCCAGCTCACCACGGGGGGCACTTGAAAAACTGTTTTTT
. . TRBJ2-7 TRBV6-5 CASSLYPPGVSEQYF TGTGCCAGCAGTTTATACCCACCGGGAGTTTCCGAGCAGTACTTC
. . TRBJ2-7 TRBV5-5 CASSLSGFNSYEQYF TGTGCCAGCAGCTTGTCAGGGTTTAACTCCTACGAGCAGTACTTC
. . TRBJ2-7 TRBV30 CAWKRAAEQYF TGTGCCTGGAAACGGGCGGCCGAGCAGTACTTC
. . TRBJ1-1 TRBV18 CASSGQQNTEAFF TGTGCCAGCTCAGGGCAGCAAAACACTGAAGCTTTCTTT
. TRBD1 TRBJ2-7 TRBV13 CASSLGLDRGLYEQYF TGTGCCAGCAGCTTAGGCCTGGACAGGGGGCTCTACGAGCAGTACTTC
. . TRBJ2-2 TRBV5-1 CASMANTGELFF TGCGCCAGCATGGCGAACACCGGGGAGCTGTTTTTT
. . TRBJ1-2 TRBV4-3 CASSQDSGQNYGYTF TGCGCCAGCAGCCAAGATTCCGGTCAGAACTATGGCTACACCTTC
. . TRBJ1-1 TRBV7-2 CASSLARGNTEAFF TGTGCCAGCAGCTTAGCCAGGGGGAACACTGAAGCTTTCTTT
. TRBD1 TRBJ1-2 TRBV28 CASKSTYRGHYSNYGYTF TGTGCCAGCAAGAGTACCTACAGGGGCCATTACTCTAACTATGGCTACACCTTC
. TRBD1 TRBJ1-4 TRBV7-2 CASSLPGQGKGEKLFF TGTGCCAGCAGCTTACCCGGACAGGGGAAGGGGGAAAAACTGTTTTTT
. . TRBJ2-5 TRBV5-5 CASSLAEVVGVGKTQYF TGTGCCAGCAGCTTGGCCGAGGTCGTAGGGGTGGGTAAGACCCAGTACTTC
. TRBD1 TRBJ1-5 TRBV6-5 CASSWTGGNQPQHF TGTGCCAGCAGTTGGACAGGGGGCAATCAGCCCCAGCATTTT
once TRBD1 TRBJ1-2 TRBV30 CAWSVGTGNFYGYTF TGTGCCTGGAGTGTAGGGACAGGGAATTTCTATGGCTACACCTTC
. . TRBJ2-7 TRBV5-8 CASNSFQAEQYF TGTGCCAGCAATTCCTTCCAGGCCGAGCAGTACTTC
. . TRBJ1-3 TRBV18 CASSPRTGPGNTIYF TGTGCCAGCTCACCTCGTACGGGGCCTGGAAACACCATATATTTT
. TRBD2 TRBJ2-1 TRBV27 CASRPGLVTTQGPNNEQFF TGTGCCAGCAGACCCGGACTAGTCACCACCCAAGGGCCGAACAATGAGCAGTTCTTC
. . TRBJ2-5 TRBV18 CASSPPSGYQETQYF TGTGCCAGCTCACCACCTTCGGGGTACCAAGAGACCCAGTACTTC
once . TRBJ2-5 TRBV19 CASSIGHQETQYF TGTGCCAGTAGTATCGGTCACCAAGAGACCCAGTACTTC
. . TRBJ2-3 TRBV18 CASSPPTGLITDTQYF TGTGCCAGCTCACCACCGACCGGGCTAATAACAGATACGCAGTATTTT
. TRBD1 TRBJ1-2 TRBV15 CATSRHSDRFYGYTF TGTGCCACCAGCAGACACTCGGACAGGTTCTATGGCTACACCTTC
. TRBD1 TRBJ2-5 TRBV29-1 CSVWGQGETQYF TGCAGCGTTTGGGGACAGGGGGAGACCCAGTACTTC
few . TRBJ2-2 TRBV7-6 CASSSQPGQTTGELFF TGTGCCAGCAGCTCCCAGCCGGGACAAACAACCGGGGAGCTGTTTTTT
. . TRBJ1-1 TRBV9 CASSARGQLNTEAFF TGTGCCAGCAGCGCCAGAGGACAGCTGAACACTGAAGCTTTCTTT
. . TRBJ2-7 TRBV4-2 CASSQQGSYEQYF TGTGCCAGCAGCCAACAGGGAAGCTACGAGCAGTACTTC
few . TRBJ1-2 TRBV25-1 CASSGIGGDYGYTF TGTGCCAGCAGTGGAATCGGAGGGGACTATGGCTACACCTTC
. . TRBJ1-1 TRBV29-1 CSVEGGNTEAFF TGCAGCGTTGAAGGGGGGAACACTGAAGCTTTCTTT
. TRBD1 TRBJ1-2 TRBV5-4 CASSLGQGGTYGYTF TGTGCCAGCAGCTTGGGACAGGGGGGGACCTATGGCTACACCTTC
. . TRBJ1-1 TRBV19 CASSIVGGAGGTEAFF TGTGCCAGTAGTATAGTCGGAGGGGCCGGAGGGACTGAAGCTTTCTTT